The sequence of this T cell receptor (beta chain) was determined in a study of cytomegalovirus exposure and HLA in healthy donors. General study results and limits: By HLA locus, TCR association rates varied in a later analysis, with DRB1 showing the most and HLA-C the fewest. A list of 150 or so TCR beta chains associated with cytomegalovirus was given. CMV serostatus was the sole immune exposure data available.

As regards this clone: What it binds is not known.

CDR1 and CDR2 from the germline V gene are SGHRS and YFSETQ. There are 18 residues in the CDR3. Trimming cost V 0 bases and J 7 bases; bases outside gene matches: 13. This PCR relied on a set of 60 Vbeta primers and 13 Jbeta primers. Produced via immunoSEQ multiplex PCR; TCRdb's table is partial and in-frame only. This table has some 200,000 clones, roughly 80% appearing once. The chain uses TRBV5-1 and TRBJ1-4; 9 nucleotides match TRBD1. This clonotype was sampled from a woman aged 45-60 years in good health and CMV-seropositive. Sequenced sample: PBMCs. DNA for the CDR3: TGCGCCAGCAGCTTGGGTAGAGACCCGGGACAGGGTAGTGAAAAACTGTTTTTT. It yields the protein CASSLGRDPGQGSEKLFF.